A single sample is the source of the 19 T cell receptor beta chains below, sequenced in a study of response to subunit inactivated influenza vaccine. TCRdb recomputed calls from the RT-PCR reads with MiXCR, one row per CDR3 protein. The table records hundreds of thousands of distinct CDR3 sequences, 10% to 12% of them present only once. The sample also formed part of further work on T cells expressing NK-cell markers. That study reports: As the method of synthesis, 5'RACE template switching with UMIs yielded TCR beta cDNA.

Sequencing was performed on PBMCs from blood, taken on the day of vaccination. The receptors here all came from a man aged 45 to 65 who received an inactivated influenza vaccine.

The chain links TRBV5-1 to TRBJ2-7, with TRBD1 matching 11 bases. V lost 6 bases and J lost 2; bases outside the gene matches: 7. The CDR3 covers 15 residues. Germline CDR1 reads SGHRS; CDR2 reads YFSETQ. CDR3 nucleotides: TGCGCCAGCACCCGAGGGACAGGGGGTACCTACGAGCAGTACTTC. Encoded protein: CASTRGTGGTYEQYF.

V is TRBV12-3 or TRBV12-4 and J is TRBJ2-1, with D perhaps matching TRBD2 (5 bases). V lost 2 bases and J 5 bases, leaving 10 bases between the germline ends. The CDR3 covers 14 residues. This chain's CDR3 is CASSLLGAHNEQFF. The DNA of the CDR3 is TGTGCCAGCAGTTTACTGGGAGCCCACAATGAGCAGTTCTTC.

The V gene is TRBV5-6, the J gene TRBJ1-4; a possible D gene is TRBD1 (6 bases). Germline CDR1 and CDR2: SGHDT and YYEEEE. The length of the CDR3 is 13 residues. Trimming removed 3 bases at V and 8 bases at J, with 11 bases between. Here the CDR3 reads CASSSGAGEKLFF. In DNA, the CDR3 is TGTGCCAGCAGCTCAGGGGCTGGAGAAAAACTGTTTTTT.

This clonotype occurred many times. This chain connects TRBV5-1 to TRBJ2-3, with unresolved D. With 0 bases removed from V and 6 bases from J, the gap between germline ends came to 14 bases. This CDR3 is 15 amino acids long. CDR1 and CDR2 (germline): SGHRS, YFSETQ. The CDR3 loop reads CASSLGRASTDTQYF. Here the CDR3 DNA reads TGCGCCAGCAGCTTGGGTCGTGCTTCCACGGATACGCAGTATTTT.

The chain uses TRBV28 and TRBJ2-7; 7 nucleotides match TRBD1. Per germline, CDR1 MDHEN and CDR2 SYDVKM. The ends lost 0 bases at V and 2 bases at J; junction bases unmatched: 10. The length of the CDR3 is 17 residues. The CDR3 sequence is CASSLWGTGVTTYEQYF. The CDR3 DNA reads TGTGCCAGCAGTTTATGGGGTACAGGGGTTACTACCTACGAGCAGTACTTC.

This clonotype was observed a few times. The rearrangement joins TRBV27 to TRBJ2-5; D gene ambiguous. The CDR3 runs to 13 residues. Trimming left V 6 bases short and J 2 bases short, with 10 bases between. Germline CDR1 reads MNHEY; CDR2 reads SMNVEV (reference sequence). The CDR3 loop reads CASRTGMQETQYF. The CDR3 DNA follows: TGTGCCAGCAGGACCGGAATGCAAGAGACCCAGTACTTC.

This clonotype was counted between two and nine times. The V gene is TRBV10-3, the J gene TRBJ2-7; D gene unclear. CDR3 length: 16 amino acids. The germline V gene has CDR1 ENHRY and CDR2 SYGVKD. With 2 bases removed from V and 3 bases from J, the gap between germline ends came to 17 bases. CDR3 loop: CAISEPQGASLYEQYF. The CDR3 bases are TGTGCCATCAGTGAGCCACAAGGAGCTTCTCTCTACGAGCAGTACTTC.

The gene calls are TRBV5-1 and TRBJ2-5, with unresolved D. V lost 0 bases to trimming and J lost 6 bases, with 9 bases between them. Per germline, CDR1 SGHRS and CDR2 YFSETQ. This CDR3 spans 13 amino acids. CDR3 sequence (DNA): TGCGCCAGCAGCTTGGTAGGGAAACAGACCCAGTACTTC. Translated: CASSLVGKQTQYF.

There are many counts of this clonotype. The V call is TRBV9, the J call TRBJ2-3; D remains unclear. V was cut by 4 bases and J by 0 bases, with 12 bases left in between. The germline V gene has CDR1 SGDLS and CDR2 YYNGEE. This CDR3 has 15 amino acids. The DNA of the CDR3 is TGTGCCAGCAGCTCTGGGGATCCTAGCACAGATACGCAGTATTTT. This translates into CASSSGDPSTDTQYF.

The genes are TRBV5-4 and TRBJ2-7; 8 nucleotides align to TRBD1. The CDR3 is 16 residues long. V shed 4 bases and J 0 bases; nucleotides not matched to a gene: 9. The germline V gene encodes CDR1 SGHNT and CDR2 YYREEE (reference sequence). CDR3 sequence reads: CASSKSGGASSYEQYF. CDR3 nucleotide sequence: TGTGCCAGCAGCAAATCAGGGGGCGCGAGCTCCTACGAGCAGTACTTC. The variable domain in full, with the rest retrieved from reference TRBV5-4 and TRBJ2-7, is ETGVTQSPTHLIKTRGQQVTLRCSSQSGHNTVSWYQQALGQGPQFIFQYYREEENGRGNFPPRFSGLQFPNYSSELNVNALELDDSALYLCASSKSGGASSYEQYFGPGTRLTVT.

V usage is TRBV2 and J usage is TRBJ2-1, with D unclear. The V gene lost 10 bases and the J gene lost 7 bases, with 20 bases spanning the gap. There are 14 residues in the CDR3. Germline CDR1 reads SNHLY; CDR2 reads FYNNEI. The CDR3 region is CATGPGRKGNEQFF. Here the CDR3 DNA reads TGTGCCACAGGTCCCGGCCGTAAGGGAAATGAGCAGTTCTTC.

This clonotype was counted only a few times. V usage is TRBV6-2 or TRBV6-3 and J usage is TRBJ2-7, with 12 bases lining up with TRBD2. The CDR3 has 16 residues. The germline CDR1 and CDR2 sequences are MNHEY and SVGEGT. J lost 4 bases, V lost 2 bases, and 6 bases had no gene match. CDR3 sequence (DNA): TGTGCCAGCAGTTACCGTTCGACTAGCGGGAGTTACGAGCAGTACTTC. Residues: CASSYRSTSGSYEQYF.

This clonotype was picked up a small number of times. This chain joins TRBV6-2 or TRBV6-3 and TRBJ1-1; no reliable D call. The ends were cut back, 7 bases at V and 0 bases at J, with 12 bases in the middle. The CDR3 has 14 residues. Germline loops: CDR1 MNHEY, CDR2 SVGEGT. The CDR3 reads CASNRGQMNTEAFF. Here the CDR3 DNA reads TGTGCCAGCAACCGCGGGCAGATGAACACTGAAGCTTTCTTT.

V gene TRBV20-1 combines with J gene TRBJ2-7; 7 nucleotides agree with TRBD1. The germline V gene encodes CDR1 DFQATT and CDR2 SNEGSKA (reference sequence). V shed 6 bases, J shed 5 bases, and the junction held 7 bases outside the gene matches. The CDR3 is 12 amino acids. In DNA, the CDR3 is TGCAGTGCCTTAGACAGGGCCCACGAGCAGTACTTC. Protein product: CSALDRAHEQYF.

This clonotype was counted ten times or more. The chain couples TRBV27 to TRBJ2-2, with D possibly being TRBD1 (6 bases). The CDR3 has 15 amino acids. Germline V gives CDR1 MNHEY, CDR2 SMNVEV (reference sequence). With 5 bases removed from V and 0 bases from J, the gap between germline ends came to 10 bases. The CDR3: CASSRRDTNTGELFF. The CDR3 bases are TGTGCCAGCAGTCGCCGGGACACGAACACCGGGGAGCTGTTTTTT.

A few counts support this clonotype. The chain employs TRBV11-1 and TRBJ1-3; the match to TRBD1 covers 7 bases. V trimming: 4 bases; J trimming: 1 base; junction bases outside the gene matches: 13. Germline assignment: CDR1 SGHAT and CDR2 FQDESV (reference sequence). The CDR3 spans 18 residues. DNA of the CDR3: TGTGCCAGCAGCTCGTTCGGAGGTGACAGGGAATCTGGAAACACCATATATTTT. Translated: CASSSFGGDRESGNTIYF.

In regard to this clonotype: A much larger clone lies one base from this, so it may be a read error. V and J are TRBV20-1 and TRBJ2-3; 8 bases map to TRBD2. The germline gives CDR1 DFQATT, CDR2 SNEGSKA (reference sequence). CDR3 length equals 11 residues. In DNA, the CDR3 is TGCAGCAGCGGGAGCACAGATATGCAGTATTTT. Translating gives CSSGSTDMQYF.

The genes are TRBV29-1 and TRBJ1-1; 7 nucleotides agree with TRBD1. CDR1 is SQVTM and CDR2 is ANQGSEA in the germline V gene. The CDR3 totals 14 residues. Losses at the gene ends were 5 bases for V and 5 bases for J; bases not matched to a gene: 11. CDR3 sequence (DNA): TGCAGCGTTATAAGACAGGGAGAGGGTACTGAAGCTTTCTTT. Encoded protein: CSVIRQGEGTEAFF.

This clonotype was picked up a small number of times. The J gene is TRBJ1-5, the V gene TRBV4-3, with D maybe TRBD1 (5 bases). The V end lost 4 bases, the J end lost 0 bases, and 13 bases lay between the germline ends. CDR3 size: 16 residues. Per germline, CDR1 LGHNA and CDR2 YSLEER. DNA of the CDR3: TGCGCCAGCAGCCCGCAGCGGGGGGTTAGCAATCAGCCCCAGCATTTT. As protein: CASSPQRGVSNQPQHF.